The 27 T cell receptor beta chains below all came from one sample that was sequenced in a study of shared clonotypes between healthy human individuals. The data were produced by immunoSEQ multiplex PCR, yet TCRdb's version contains in-frame clones alone and is incomplete. The sample gives roughly 1,600,000 clones, 97% to 99% of which show up once; about 0.35% is in the top ten. Sequencing was performed on naive CD4+ T cells sorted from blood. Specified subset: CD45RA+ positively selected. These receptors all come from a man aged 25-45 years in good health.

This sequence joins TRBV27 and TRBJ1-5, with D possibly matching TRBD1 (5 bases). Germline CDR1 MNHEY, CDR2 SMNVEV (reference sequence). Trimming pared 6 bases from V and 5 bases from J, leaving 17 bases between. The CDR3 has 15 residues. CDR3 loop: CASSTLWGADQPQHF. The CDR3 nucleotides read TGTGCCAGCAGCACCCTCTGGGGCGCCGATCAGCCCCAGCATTTT.

V usage is TRBV18 and J usage is TRBJ2-3; possibly TRBD1 for D (7 bases). The CDR3 contains 17 residues. The V end lost 1 base, the J end lost 8 bases, and 22 bases lay between the germline ends. From germline, CDR1 is KGHSH and CDR2 LQKENI. CDR3 sequence (DNA): TGTGCCAGCTCACCACGCACCAGCCAGGGGGGTGCGGGTACGCAGTATTTT. Translation: CASSPRTSQGGAGTQYF. Using reference TRBV18 and TRBJ2-3 for the parts outside the CDR3, the full variable domain is NAGVMQNPRHLVRRRGQEARLRCSPMKGHSHVYWYRQLPEEGLKFMVYLQKENIIDESGMPKERFSAEFPKEGPSILRIQQVVRGDSAAYFCASSPRTSQGGAGTQYFGPGTRLTVL.

CDR3 in DNA: TGCAGCGTTGAAGATAGAGGGACAGCTTTCTATGGCTACACCTTC. Translating gives CSVEDRGTAFYGYTF. The chain uses TRBV29-1 and TRBJ1-2, with 7 positions matching TRBD1. The CDR3 consists of 15 residues. Germline values: CDR1 SQVTM, CDR2 ANQGSEA. The ends lost 0 bases at V and 4 bases at J; junction bases unmatched: 8.

CDR3 sequence: CASSPRGKSYEQYF. CDR3 nucleotide sequence: TGTGCCAGCAGTCCCCGGGGTAAGTCCTACGAGCAGTACTTC. The genes are TRBV28 and TRBJ2-7; a possible D gene is TRBD2 (5 bases). Germline V gene data show CDR1 as MDHEN and CDR2 as SYDVKM. This CDR3 contains 14 residues. The germline V and J ends were trimmed by 5 bases and 1 base, with 12 bases remaining between them.

The chain carries TRBV5-1 and TRBJ2-3, with TRBD2 matching 13 bases. V lost 7 bases, J lost 8 bases, and 10 bases stayed unmatched. Germline V gives CDR1 SGHRS, CDR2 YFSETQ. This CDR3 has 15 amino acids. CDR3: CASSPGLAGSGTQYF. Here the CDR3 DNA reads TGCGCCAGCTCGCCGGGACTAGCGGGATCGGGTACGCAGTATTTT.

The J gene is TRBJ2-3, the V gene TRBV6-5; possibly TRBD1 or TRBD2 for D (5 bases each). Trimming stripped 11 bases from V and 2 bases from J, with 14 bases between. CDR3 length: 13 amino acids. CDR1 MNHEY and CDR2 SVGAGI come from the germline V gene. In nucleotides, the CDR3 is TGTGCCGCCCGGGACGTTCACACAGATACGCAGTATTTT. Its protein is CAARDVHTDTQYF.

This clone was seen just once. V gene TRBV7-2 combines with J gene TRBJ2-7; the D gene is possibly TRBD1 (5 bases). Germline V gene lookup returns CDR1 SGHTA and CDR2 FQGNSA. The V gene lost 4 bases and the J gene lost 2 bases, with 9 bases spanning the gap. The CDR3 contains 13 residues. CDR3 protein: CASSSLDTYEQYF. CDR3 DNA: TGTGCCAGCAGCTCCTTGGACACCTACGAGCAGTACTTC.

This sequence joins TRBV18 and TRBJ2-1; D may be TRBD1 or TRBD2 (5 bases each). Per the germline V gene, CDR1 is KGHSH and CDR2 is LQKENI. V was clipped by 1 base and J by 7 bases, with 23 bases between them. The CDR3 length is 18 residues. The CDR3 here is CASSPQSLGTVQGNEQFF. The CDR3 nucleotides are TGTGCCAGCTCACCACAAAGCCTAGGGACCGTCCAAGGGAATGAGCAGTTCTTC.

This chain links TRBV7-8 with TRBJ2-1; TRBD2 matches 8 bases. The trim removed 6 bases at V and 8 bases at J, leaving 9 bases unmatched. In germline, CDR1 is SGHVS, CDR2 FQNEAQ. This CDR3 comprises 14 residues. CDR3 sequence reads: CASRGTRLGYEQFF. The CDR3 DNA is TGTGCCAGCAGGGGGACTAGGCTGGGGTATGAGCAGTTCTTC.

The CDR3, as DNA: TGCAGCATTCTAGCTGGGGAGACCCAGTACTTC. Its translation is CSILAGETQYF. The chain joins TRBV29-1 to TRBJ2-5; tentative D call: TRBD2 (5 bases). The CDR3 spans 11 residues. Germline lookup yields CDR1 SQVTM and CDR2 ANQGSEA. V lost 8 bases and J 5 bases, leaving 12 bases between the germline ends. Full variable domain (rest looked up from reference TRBV29-1 and TRBJ2-5): SAVISQKPSRDICQRGTSLTIQCQVDSQVTMMFWYRQQPGQSLTLIATANQGSEATYESGFVIDKFPISRPNLTFSTLTVSNMSPEDSSIYLCSILAGETQYFGPGTRLLVL.

The chain carries TRBV27 and TRBJ2-3; D is uncertain. Trimming left V 7 bases short and J 4 bases short, with 12 bases between. Germline V lookup: CDR1 MNHEY, CDR2 SMNVEV (reference sequence). The CDR3 has 13 amino acids. The CDR3 region is CASMSRGADTQYF. The CDR3 DNA reads as TGTGCCAGCATGTCCCGCGGCGCAGATACGCAGTATTTT.

This clone has just one count. The rearrangement links TRBV6-4 to TRBJ2-7, with D hard to call. There are 14 residues in the CDR3. Germline V lookup: CDR1 MRHNA, CDR2 SNTAGT. Trimming cost V 2 bases and J 1 base, with 9 bases left between them. This chain's CDR3 is CASSDSPGSYEQYF. The CDR3 DNA reads TGTGCCAGCAGTGACAGCCCCGGGTCCTACGAGCAGTACTTC.

This clone is a singleton in its sample. The chain uses TRBV7-8 and TRBJ2-1; TRBD2 matches 8 bases. From germline, CDR1 is SGHVS and CDR2 FQNEAQ. This CDR3 is built from 13 residues. The J segment lost 7 bases and the V segment lost 5 bases, leaving 4 bases of the junction unmatched. CDR3 residues: CASSAGGGNEQFF. CDR3 nucleotides: TGTGCCAGCAGCGCGGGGGGAGGGAATGAGCAGTTCTTC.

The gene calls are TRBV28 and TRBJ2-1; possible D gene TRBD1, 5 bases. Looked up from germline, CDR1 is MDHEN and CDR2 is SYDVKM. V lost 4 bases to trimming and J lost 10 bases, with 8 bases between them. The CDR3 has 11 amino acids. The CDR3 sequence: CASSYRTEQFF. CDR3 in DNA: TGTGCCAGCAGTTACCGGACAGAGCAGTTCTTC.

The gene calls are TRBV6-5 and TRBJ1-1; tentatively, D is TRBD1 (5 bases). The V gene lost 2 bases and the J gene lost 4 bases, with 14 bases spanning the gap. Germline-derived CDR1 and CDR2 are MNHEY and SVGAGI. The CDR3 is 15 amino acids. Written as DNA, the CDR3 is TGTGCCAGCAGTTACCTCGGGGGTAGAAGCACTGAAGCTTTCTTT. Its translation is CASSYLGGRSTEAFF.

The rearrangement uses TRBV30 and TRBJ2-7; perhaps TRBD1 as D (6 bases). The CDR3 contains 12 residues. V lost 3 bases to trimming and J lost 2 bases, with 8 bases between them. CDR1 is GTSNPN, CDR2 SVGIG, per germline (reference sequence). The CDR3 reads CAWRDRAYEQYF. DNA for the CDR3: TGTGCCTGGAGGGACAGAGCCTACGAGCAGTACTTC.

The V and J genes are TRBV4-3 and TRBJ2-1; TRBD2 matches at 7 bases. There are 15 residues in the CDR3. The germline CDR1 and CDR2 sequences are LGHNA and YSLEER. V shed 0 bases and J 4 bases; nucleotides not matched to a gene: 3. The CDR3: CASSQDPGLYNEQFF. CDR3 sequence (DNA): TGCGCCAGCAGCCAAGATCCGGGACTATACAATGAGCAGTTCTTC.

The chain uses TRBV6-1 and TRBJ2-7; 8 bases line up with TRBD2. J lost 1 base, V lost 1 base, and 9 bases had no gene match. The CDR3 is 17 residues long. Per germline, CDR1 MNHNS and CDR2 SASEGT. CDR3 DNA sequence: TGTGCCAGCAGTGAAGACCTTCAGGGACTAGGGTCCTACGAGCAGTACTTC. This sequence encodes CASSEDLQGLGSYEQYF.

The chain is built from TRBV5-1 and TRBJ1-5, with D perhaps matching TRBD1 (5 bases). The V and J ends lost 1 base and 2 bases respectively, with 13 bases between them. The germline CDR1 and CDR2 sequences are SGHRS and YFSETQ. CDR3 length: 16 amino acids. CDR3: CASSLSPRAGNQPQHF. The CDR3 nucleotides read TGCGCCAGCAGCTTGAGTCCCAGGGCCGGCAATCAGCCCCAGCATTTT.

V usage is TRBV7-9 and J usage is TRBJ2-7, with 9 bases that match TRBD1. V was clipped by 4 bases and J by 3 bases; unmatched bases: 1. The CDR3 sequence is 13 residues long. Germline lookup yields CDR1 SEHNR and CDR2 FQNEAQ (reference sequence). CDR3 loop: CASSWTGVYEQYF. DNA of the CDR3: TGTGCCAGCAGCTGGACAGGGGTCTACGAGCAGTACTTC.

This chain uses TRBV6-6 with TRBJ1-5; TRBD1 matches at 9 bases. After removal of 6 bases from V and 5 bases from J, the junction contained 2 bases not matched to a gene. In germline, CDR1 is MNHNY, CDR2 SVGAGI (reference sequence). The CDR3 runs to 13 residues. CDR3 DNA: TGTGCCAGCAGGCGACAGGGGGATCAGCCCCAGCATTTT. It is translated as CASRRQGDQPQHF.

The chain has TRBV14 and TRBJ2-3; D is unresolved. Trimming pared 1 base from V and 4 bases from J, leaving 9 bases between. This CDR3 region has 14 residues. Per germline, CDR1 SGHDN and CDR2 FVKESK. The chain's CDR3 is CASSQARDADTQYF. The CDR3 nucleotides are TGTGCCAGCAGCCAAGCTCGCGACGCAGATACGCAGTATTTT.

The gene calls are TRBV4-3 and TRBJ2-7; TRBD1 matches at 11 bases. CDR1 and CDR2 from the germline V gene are LGHNA and YSLEER. Trimming at V came to 2 bases and at J to 5 bases, leaving 5 bases not matched to a gene. The CDR3 runs 15 residues. The CDR3 sequence: CASSQLGQGEDEQYF. In nucleotides, the CDR3 is TGCGCCAGCAGCCAACTGGGACAGGGGGAGGACGAGCAGTACTTC.

The V gene is TRBV29-1, the J gene TRBJ1-2, with TRBD1 matching over 10 bases. Germline CDR1 reads SQVTM; CDR2 reads ANQGSEA. The V gene end was trimmed by 7 bases and the J gene end by 7 bases; junction bases not matched to a gene: 6. The CDR3 totals 12 residues. The CDR3 loop is CSADRGPSGYTF. CDR3 in DNA: TGCAGCGCCGACAGGGGGCCGAGTGGCTACACCTTC.

The chain combines TRBV11-3 with TRBJ2-7; no clear D gene. This CDR3 has 15 residues. V shed 0 bases and J shed 3 bases, with 12 bases lying between them. CDR1 and CDR2 (germline): SGHNT, YENEEA. CDR3 sequence reads: CASSLDDSGDYEQYF. The CDR3 DNA reads TGTGCCAGCAGCTTAGACGATTCTGGGGACTACGAGCAGTACTTC. Complete variable domain (other parts from reference TRBV11-3 and TRBJ2-7): EAGVVQSPRYKIIEKKQPVAFWCNPISGHNTLYWYLQNLGQGPELLIRYENEEAVDDSQLPKDRFSAERLKGVDSTLKIQPAELGDSAVYLCASSLDDSGDYEQYFGPGTRLTVT.

The chain is built from TRBV5-4 and TRBJ2-5, with D perhaps TRBD1 (5 bases). This CDR3 has 15 residues. CDR1 and CDR2 (germline): SGHNT, YYREEE (reference sequence). V was pared by 4 bases and J by 5 bases, with 18 bases between. CDR3 nucleotides: TGTGCCAGCAGCCCCGACAGTCCCATAGGGGAGACCCAGTACTTC. Amino acid sequence: CASSPDSPIGETQYF.

The CDR3: CATSREDRGRDTQYF. The CDR3 DNA sequence: TGTGCCACCAGCAGGGAGGACAGGGGAAGAGATACGCAGTATTTT. The rearrangement joins TRBV15 to TRBJ2-3, with 9 bases aligning to TRBD1. CDR1 and CDR2 (germline): LNHNV, YYDKDF (reference sequence). V was clipped by 3 bases and J by 5 bases; unmatched bases: 6. The CDR3 is 15 amino acids.